This T cell receptor (beta chain) was recovered during a study of naive and memory T cell subsets (dated by TCRdb to 2016 to 2017). Regarding the complete study: The figure summarizing these samples reported roughly 10 blood donors, 7 tuberculin skin test biopsies and 3 saline control biopsies. Usually PCR2 was run as a SYBR Green qPCR and stopped at a set threshold, although low-input samples could use end-point PCR (roughly 6 cycles) instead. As previously described, skin biopsies were taken from tuberculin skin test sites or from saline-injected control sites and processed for RNA extraction.

As encoded in the germline V gene (reference sequence), CDR1 is MNHEY while CDR2 is SMNVEV. Including cysteine and phenylalanine, the CDR3 has 14 amino acids. Kept here is only the CDR3 DNA, which spans 42 bases and is read in frame from base 1. V and J are trimmed by 5 bases and 3 bases, and the gene matches miss 5 bases of the junction. What the treatment or condition label conveys for this sample: skin biopsy from PPD injection site in Mantoux-positive individual. The study reported a robust and sensitive protocol to amplify, sequence and analyze TCRs, based on 3' ligation of a UMI-containing oligonucleotide to TCR cDNA. The tuberculin skin test biopsies were taken from PPD-injected sites in individuals who had a positive Mantoux test. Before reverse transcription, total RNA that had not been cell sorted was treated with RQ1 DNase, with a target input of roughly 1 to 1,100 ng. To check how robust the pipeline was in samples where T cells make up a minority population, libraries were built from skin biopsies and whole blood.

As regards this clonotype: Its cognate antigen has yet to be identified. No base quality information exists; no much larger clone differs at one position.

Overall results and qualifications from the work: The paper did not give details on skin biopsy collection and RNA processing but referred to earlier studies for those details. The larger number of TCRs at tuberculin skin test sites was interpreted as T cell infiltration of a delayed type IV hypersensitivity reaction. TCR sequences were reportedly recovered from both types of skin biopsy, with far more TCRs being found at tuberculin skin test sites. The potential sensitivity of the RNA-based method to TCR transcript changes with T cell activation and differentiation was acknowledged.

Library method: UMI-ligation and nested PCR. The ligated cDNA was amplified by four rounds of PCR, in which nested alpha and beta constant region primers were used together with the SP2 primer. For the blood and skin samples, reverse transcription of TCR RNA was done with SuperScript IV along with alpha and beta constant region primers. T4 RNA ligase 1 was used to ligate an oligonucleotide containing the Illumina SP2 primer and a UMI to the 3' end of the cDNA. To prevent hairpin formation, the 12-nucleotide UMI was made up of two random hexamers with an eight-base spacer between them. From the second PCR onward, TCR alpha and beta chain libraries were processed separately, and dual indexing was applied for multiplexing. After pooling, the indexed libraries were analyzed by capillary electrophoresis and sequenced on either an Illumina MiSeq or NextSeq. PhiX DNA at roughly 5-7% was spiked into libraries to increase base diversity and improve cluster recognition. The paper's processing steps were these. Demultiplexor extracted UMIs from read 2, combined them with read 1 TCR sequence, and split reads by sample indices. V and J genes and V-J junctions were identified by Decombinator, and each TCR was assigned a five-part identifier that included V and J deletions. Collapsinator relied on UMIs to correct both sequencing errors and PCR amplification heterogeneity, producing a UMI-based abundance for each TCR. CDR3Translator turned identifiers into nucleotide sequence, translated the nucleotide sequence into amino acids, and pulled out CDR3 regions based on terminal motifs. After normalization to the amount of input RNA, error-corrected alpha and beta TCR counts from blood and skin were compared. TCRdb reanalyzed the raw reads on its own, using fastp at Q25 for trimming and MiXCR for clone calling, and kept in-frame beta chains. Records with the same CDR3 protein are collapsed into one entry carrying the most frequent genes and DNA. The V and J calls shown here were made by TCRdb, not taken from the authors' results. Within this sample are 30,000 to 35,000 distinct CDR3 sequences, with 5.5% to 7.5% of them counted one time only. In total, the top ten clones hold approximately 2.8% of the sample.

This sequence uses TRBV27 and TRBJ1-2; 8 middle bases align to TRBD1. This receptor was obtained from an adult in good health. The specimen was skin, collected from a tuberculin skin test site. The CDR3: CASSSQGADYGYTF. The nucleotide sequence reads TGTGCCAGCAGTAGTCAGGGGGCTGACTATGGCTACACCTTC.